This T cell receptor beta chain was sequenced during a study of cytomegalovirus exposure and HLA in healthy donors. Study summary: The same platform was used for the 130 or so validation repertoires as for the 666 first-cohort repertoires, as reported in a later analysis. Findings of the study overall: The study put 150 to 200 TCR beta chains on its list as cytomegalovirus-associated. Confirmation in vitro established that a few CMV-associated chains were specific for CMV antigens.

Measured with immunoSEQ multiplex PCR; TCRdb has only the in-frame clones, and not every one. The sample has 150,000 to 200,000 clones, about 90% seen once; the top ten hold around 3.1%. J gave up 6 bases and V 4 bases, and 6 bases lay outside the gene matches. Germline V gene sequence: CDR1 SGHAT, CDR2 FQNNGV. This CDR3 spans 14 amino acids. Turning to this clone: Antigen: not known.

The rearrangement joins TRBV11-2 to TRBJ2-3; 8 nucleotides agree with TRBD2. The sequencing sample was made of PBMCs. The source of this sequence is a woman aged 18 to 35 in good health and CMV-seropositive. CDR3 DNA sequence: TGTGCCAGCAGCTCAAGCGGGAGCGGGGATACGCAGTATTTT. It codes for CASSSSGSGDTQYF.